A single sample gave rise to the 21 T cell receptor beta chains below, sequenced in a study of blood T cell repertoires in COVID-19 (dated by TCRdb to the early 2020s). The library was produced with the immunoSEQ multiplex PCR assay. TCRdb took over this immuneACCESS table, retaining in-frame rearrangements with V and J assigned. Such tables are incomplete; in checked studies, under half of the missing clones stem from an unresolved V gene, and the remainder is unexplained. The sample yields approximately 290,000 clones; roughly 84% were counted once. About 0.9% of the sample rests with the top ten. Sequencing input: peripheral blood. The receptor source for this set is a human donor with COVID-19, enrolled during active disease. The donor label of this sample is uncertain.

The CDR3 reads CASSQTGYYGYTF. In DNA, the CDR3 is TGTGCCAGCAGCCAGACAGGGTACTATGGCTACACCTTC. The gene calls are TRBV5-6 and TRBJ1-2, with 7 bases aligning to TRBD1. The CDR3 sequence is 13 residues long. Germline V gene data show CDR1 as SGHDT and CDR2 as YYEEEE. V trimming: 4 bases; J trimming: 3 bases; junction bases outside the gene matches: 3. The full variable domain, its missing parts supplied by reference TRBV5-6 and TRBJ1-2, is DAGVTQSPTHLIKTRGQQVTLRCSPKSGHDTVSWYQQALGQGPQFIFQYYEEEERQRGNFPDRFSGHQFPNYSSELNVNALLLGDSALYLCASSQTGYYGYTFGSGTRLTVV.

This chain links TRBV23-1 with TRBJ1-3, with 7 bases that match TRBD1. TRBV23-1 qualifies as an ORF whose function is uncertain. This CDR3 comprises 16 residues. After removal of 2 bases from V and 8 bases from J, the junction contained 12 bases not matched to a gene. The CDR3 spells CASSQTQDRLGHTIYF. The CDR3 nucleotides are TGCGCCAGCAGTCAAACCCAGGACAGGCTAGGACACACCATATATTTT.

This CDR3 is CASGGARIEQYF. The CDR3 DNA follows: TGTGCCAGTGGAGGAGCCCGGATAGAGCAGTACTTC. The chain has TRBV6-5 and TRBJ2-7, with D possibly matching TRBD2 (5 bases). The CDR3 consists of 12 residues. V gave up 9 bases and J gave up 7 bases, with 16 bases separating them. The V gene's germline CDR1 is MNHEY and CDR2 SVGAGI.

V and J are TRBV3-1 (or the pseudogene TRBV3-2) and TRBJ2-7, with 9 bases lining up with TRBD1. J was trimmed by 1 base and V by 1 base; bases with no gene match: 2. The CDR3 length is 15 residues. Germline V gene data show CDR1 as LGHDT and CDR2 as YNNKEL (reference sequence). CDR3 DNA sequence: TGTGCCAGCAGCCAAGTGGGGACAGGGTCCTACGAGCAGTACTTC. Translating gives CASSQVGTGSYEQYF.

V and J are TRBV19 and TRBJ1-1, with 7 bases identical to TRBD1. This CDR3 region has 15 residues. Germline values: CDR1 LNHDA, CDR2 SQIVND (reference sequence). V shed 4 bases, J shed 6 bases, and the junction held 11 bases outside the gene matches. The CDR3 loop is CASSSTQGNLPEAFF. The DNA for the CDR3 is TGTGCCAGTAGTAGTACACAGGGGAATTTGCCTGAAGCTTTCTTT.

This chain connects TRBV28 to TRBJ1-2, with TRBD1 matching over 10 bases. Germline loops: CDR1 MDHEN, CDR2 SYDVKM. CDR3 length equals 13 residues. J gave up 8 bases and V 6 bases, and 6 bases lay outside the gene matches. Here the CDR3 reads CASSQDRGLGYTF. CDR3 DNA sequence: TGTGCCAGCAGCCAGGACAGGGGGTTAGGCTACACCTTC.

This chain links TRBV28 with TRBJ1-5; possible D gene TRBD1, 6 bases. Germline V gene lookup returns CDR1 MDHEN and CDR2 SYDVKM. The V end lost 2 bases, the J end lost 0 bases, and 14 bases lay between the germline ends. The CDR3 spans 17 residues. The CDR3 here is CASSLRPTGYSNQPQHF. The CDR3, as DNA: TGTGCCAGCAGTTTACGCCCTACAGGGTATAGCAATCAGCCCCAGCATTTT.

This sequence joins TRBV30 and TRBJ1-3; tentative D call: TRBD1 (5 bases). V was pared by 2 bases and J by 0 bases, with 14 bases between. Germline CDR1 reads GTSNPN; CDR2 reads SVGIG (reference sequence). The CDR3 spans 16 residues. CDR3: CAWSNDSGGSGNTIYF. DNA of the CDR3: TGTGCCTGGAGTAACGATTCGGGGGGCTCTGGAAACACCATATATTTT.

This chain connects TRBV6-6 to TRBJ1-2; a weak D match, TRBD1 (6 bases). Looked up from germline, CDR1 is MNHNY and CDR2 is SVGAGI (reference sequence). V shed 4 bases and J shed 4 bases, with 13 bases lying between them. The CDR3 is made up of 14 amino acids. DNA of the CDR3: TGTGCCAGCAGTTCTTTGCAGGGGCCCTATGGCTACACCTTC. Encoded protein: CASSSLQGPYGYTF.

This clone has just a few counts. This chain connects TRBV2 to TRBJ1-3, with D unresolved. This CDR3 is 18 amino acids long. The germline V gene encodes CDR1 SNHLY and CDR2 FYNNEI. The V and J ends lost 4 bases and 0 bases respectively, with 19 bases between them. CDR3 nucleotides: TGTGCCAGCAGTGTGGGCAGATACCAATTAAGCTCTGGAAACACCATATATTTT. Translating gives CASSVGRYQLSSGNTIYF.

V and J are TRBV6-5 and TRBJ1-1; TRBD1 matches at 7 bases. The length of the CDR3 is 15 residues. Germline V gene lookup returns CDR1 MNHEY and CDR2 SVGAGI. J was trimmed by 0 bases and V by 5 bases; bases with no gene match: 6. CDR3 coding DNA: TGTGCCAGCAGTACCTACAGGGGACTGAACACTGAAGCTTTCTTT. Its translation: CASSTYRGLNTEAFF.

The rearrangement joins TRBV2 to TRBJ2-3; D is possibly TRBD1 (5 bases). Deletions cut 7 bases from V and 4 bases from J, with 18 bases between. This CDR3 has 15 residues. Germline loops: CDR1 SNHLY, CDR2 FYNNEI. The CDR3, as DNA: TGTGCCAGCACTGCCCAGGGAATCGATCCAGATACGCAGTATTTT. It specifies CASTAQGIDPDTQYF.

The rearrangement links TRBV7-3 to TRBJ2-3; 10 positions agree with TRBD2. The CDR3 has 15 residues. Germline CDR1 SGHTA, CDR2 FQGTGA. With 5 bases clipped from V and 4 bases from J, the junction kept 6 bases outside the gene matches. The DNA for the CDR3 is TGTGCCAGCAGCGCTACTAGCGGGATCTCAGATACGCAGTATTTT. It specifies CASSATSGISDTQYF.

The genes are TRBV7-9 and TRBJ1-6, with a possible D match to TRBD1 (6 bases). The CDR3 extends over 12 amino acids. The germline CDR1 and CDR2 sequences are SEHNR and FQNEAQ (reference sequence). The V end was cut by 5 bases, the J end by 16 bases, with 15 bases between. In DNA form, the CDR3 reads TGTGCCAGCAGCCCATATCTGGGGACACTCCACTTT. Translating gives CASSPYLGTLHF.

The chain has TRBV9 and TRBJ1-2, with 9 bases fitting TRBD1. The CDR3 has 15 residues. The V gene end was trimmed by 4 bases and the J gene end by 4 bases; junction bases not matched to a gene: 8. The V gene's germline CDR1 is SGDLS and CDR2 YYNGEE. CDR3 DNA: TGTGCCAGCAGCACAGGGGGCCAAAACCTCTATGGCTACACCTTC. As protein: CASSTGGQNLYGYTF.

The chain combines TRBV6-5 with TRBJ1-1; D is uncertain. The CDR3 loop spans 13 amino acids. The germline gives CDR1 MNHEY, CDR2 SVGAGI. V lost 2 bases and J 3 bases, leaving 7 bases between the germline ends. CDR3 sequence (DNA): TGTGCCAGCAGTTACACACGTCACACTGAAGCTTTCTTT. This translates into CASSYTRHTEAFF.

V and J are TRBV6-6 and TRBJ1-3; weak D call: TRBD1 (5 bases). Trimming removed 7 bases from V and 0 bases from J, with 13 bases in between. The V gene's germline CDR1 is MNHNY and CDR2 SVGAGI (reference sequence). This CDR3 comprises 15 residues. As DNA, the CDR3 is TGTGCCAGCATTTTGACAGTCAACTCTGGAAACACCATATATTTT. This encodes CASILTVNSGNTIYF.

The chain employs TRBV2 and TRBJ2-7, with 11 bases identical to TRBD2. The CDR3 consists of 12 residues. Germline assignment: CDR1 SNHLY and CDR2 FYNNEI. Germline trimming cut 8 bases from V and 3 bases from J; bases unmatched to any gene: 0. The CDR3 bases are TGTGCCAGCGGGACTAGCGGCTACGAGCAGTACTTC. The encoded protein is CASGTSGYEQYF.

The V gene is TRBV11-3, the J gene TRBJ2-1; 7 bases are a match to TRBD2. The trim removed 5 bases at V and 6 bases at J, leaving 10 bases unmatched. Germline CDR1 SGHNT, CDR2 YENEEA. The CDR3 runs 15 residues. CDR3 protein: CASSPRAGEGNEQFF. The CDR3 nucleotides read TGTGCCAGCAGCCCTAGGGCGGGAGAGGGCAATGAGCAGTTCTTC.

The CDR3 loop is CASSVEVQEHSYEQYF. CDR3 bases: TGTGCCAGCAGCGTAGAAGTACAGGAACACTCCTACGAGCAGTACTTC. V usage is TRBV9 and J usage is TRBJ2-7; possible D gene TRBD1, 5 bases. The CDR3 covers 16 residues. V lost 0 bases and J lost 0, with 13 bases in between. CDR1 SGDLS and CDR2 YYNGEE come from the germline V gene. Full variable domain (outside the CDR3, taken from reference TRBV9 and TRBJ2-7): DSGVTQTPKHLITATGQRVTLRCSPRSGDLSVYWYQQSLDQGLQFLIQYYNGEERAKGNILERFSAQQFPDLHSELNLSSLELGDSALYFCASSVEVQEHSYEQYFGPGTRLTVT.

The gene calls are TRBV10-3 and TRBJ1-1; no clear D. The germline gives CDR1 ENHRY, CDR2 SYGVKD. The CDR3 loop spans 12 amino acids. V gave up 7 bases and J gave up 5 bases, with 11 bases separating them. In nucleotides, the CDR3 is TGTGCCATCAACGATGCGGGGACTGAAGCTTTCTTT. This translates into CAINDAGTEAFF.